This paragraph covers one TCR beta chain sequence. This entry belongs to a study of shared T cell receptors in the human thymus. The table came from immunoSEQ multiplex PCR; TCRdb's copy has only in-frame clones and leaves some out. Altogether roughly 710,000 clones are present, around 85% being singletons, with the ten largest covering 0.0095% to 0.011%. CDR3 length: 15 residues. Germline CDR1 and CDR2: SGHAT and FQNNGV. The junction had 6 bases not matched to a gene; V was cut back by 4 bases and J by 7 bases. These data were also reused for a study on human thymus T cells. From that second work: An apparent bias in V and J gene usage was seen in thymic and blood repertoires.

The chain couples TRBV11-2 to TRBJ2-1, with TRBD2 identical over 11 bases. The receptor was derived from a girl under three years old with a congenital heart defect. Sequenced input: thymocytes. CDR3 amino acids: CASSSGLAGWNEQFF. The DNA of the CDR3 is TGTGCCAGCAGCTCCGGACTAGCGGGTTGGAATGAGCAGTTCTTC.